Here is one T cell receptor beta chain with its context. This clonotype was picked up a small number of times. Its antigen has not been determined. The record has no base qualities; no much larger clone is one base away. The method behind the library was 5' RACE. TCRdb shows the sequencer as Illumina HiSeq 2500. A second 7 to 11 cycle PCR used a sample-barcoded 5' primer and a J-beta primer mix. Each TCR beta cDNA molecule received a unique molecular identifier from a template-switch 5' adaptor carrying 12 random nucleotides. At least 2.5 million CDR3-containing paired-end reads were obtained from each sample. All of the RNA was converted into first-strand cDNA using the Mint cDNA synthesis kit, with a TRBC-specific oligonucleotide serving as the primer. All cDNA was treated with uracil-DNA glycosylase and then went through a first 18-cycle PCR with the universal primers M1SS and BC2_uni_R. Concerning the study's data processing: For normalization, 1 million high-quality reads, each with a distinct molecular identifier, were randomly selected from each sample. Reads sharing molecular identifiers were discarded rather than binned into consensus sequences. MiTCR, set to a Q25 quality threshold and the strictest error-elimination algorithm, was used for CDR3 identification, clonotype clustering and error correction. A nonparametric unseen species model with Euler transformation was used to estimate lower-bound total TCR beta diversity. Starting from the raw public reads, TCRdb applied fastp trimming at Q25, assembled clones with MiXCR and retained in-frame beta chains. Every distinct CDR3 protein forms one entry, paired with its most common genes and DNA. V and J calls and clone size were set by TCRdb, not the authors. A total of about 760,000 distinct CDR3 sequences appear in this sample, just under 25% of them only once. The ten largest make up more than 7.5% of the sample.

Systemically healthy Caucasian individuals from Russia, 35 to 50 in total and aged roughly 6 to 90 years, were included as donors. Each donor gave ten milliliters of peripheral blood, collected into EDTA-treated Vacutainer tubes. Ficoll-Paque density-gradient centrifugation was used to isolate PBMCs, with at least 7 million obtained per sample. Total RNA, at least 5.5 micrograms per sample, was extracted from PBMCs with Trizol reagent. The percentages of naive CD45RAhigh/CD27high T cells were determined by flow cytometry on a PBMC aliquot from every donor. These data belong to a study of blood T cells in healthy people across ages (dated by TCRdb to the mid-2010s). About the study as a whole: Template switching captured roughly one uniquely barcoded TCR beta cDNA molecule per two T cells in model experiments. Four age groups were formed from the donors: young (average about 17 years), middle-aged (around 39), aged (roughly 58) and long-lived (about 80). The study analyzed two additional independent replicas of 1 million unique cDNA reads from the same blood draw for two donors, one aged 18 to 30 and one aged 80 or older. Using deep sequencing normalized with unique cDNA molecular identifiers, the study measured how TCR beta repertoire diversity changes with age. Beyond this particular receptor, the publication reports: As age increased, observed TCR beta diversity per million T cells dropped in a roughly linear way, and a significant reduction was already evident by age 40. Estimates of total diversity from one million sequenced T cells were regarded as lower bounds and underestimates. Compared with the aged group, the long-lived group had more naive CD4+ T cells, fewer expanded clones and increased TCR diversity, suggesting age selection. Conclusive comparison of naive and antigen-experienced compartments was prevented by the profiling of bulk unsorted PBMCs. A strong correlation was found between observed TCR beta diversity and the percentage of naive T cells measured by flow cytometry. Because the CMV infection status of the donors was unknown, age-related changes in expanded clonotypes may potentially have been confounded.

The germline V gene provides CDR1 ENHRY and CDR2 SYGVKD. Trimmed from V: 4 bases; trimmed from J: 2 bases; junction bases lacking a gene match: 13. Counted from cysteine to phenylalanine, this CDR3 has 19 amino acids. Only the CDR3 DNA is retained, 57 bases long and in frame from the first base. These data were likewise used in another study, on T cells of mothers and their children. In that second paper, the authors write: Donors were nine systemically healthy Caucasian individuals: three mothers and their six children. cDNA synthesis used all of the extracted RNA, with roughly 1.5 ug of RNA in each 15 ul reaction. In the second PCR, the M1S primer introduced both the sample barcodes and 2-4 random nucleotides. Over 8 million TCR beta CDR3 reads were obtained for each mother, and approximately 3 million reads were obtained for each child. TCR recombination output is similarly shaped by thymic selection in related and unrelated pairs, with a minor effect exerted by inherited differences. Related mother-child pairs always showed normalized repertoire overlap that was slightly higher than in unrelated mother-child pairs, though the difference was never significant. Persistent microchimeric T cell clones were not detected, at a sensitivity of approximately 93 clones per million clonotypes. In the study, deep NGS was used to compare the TCR beta repertoires of mothers and children, and features distinguishing related mother-child pairs from unrelated individuals were sought. On average, the children were roughly 10 +/- 4 years old, while the mothers were roughly 40 +/- 4 years old. After adapter ligation was performed with NEBNext reagents, the libraries were sequenced on an Illumina HiSeq 2000 with 100+100 nt paired-end reads. Mother and child libraries were prepared a month apart and sequenced in separate runs to prevent cross-contamination. Each donor had between roughly 450,000 and 2,100,000 distinct TCR beta clonotypes identified. Naive TCR beta clonotypes were estimated from low-frequency clonotypes matched to each donor's FACS-determined naive share, without sorting.

The rearranged segments are TRBV10-3 and TRBJ2-3; 12 bases in between match TRBD2. The specimen sequenced was blood. This clonotype was obtained from a boy aged 10-17 years in good health. This receptor has the CDR3 CAISGTSGRTDPLTDTQYF. The DNA sequence is TGTGCCATCAGTGGAACTAGCGGGAGGACCGATCCCCTCACAGATACGCAGTATTTT.